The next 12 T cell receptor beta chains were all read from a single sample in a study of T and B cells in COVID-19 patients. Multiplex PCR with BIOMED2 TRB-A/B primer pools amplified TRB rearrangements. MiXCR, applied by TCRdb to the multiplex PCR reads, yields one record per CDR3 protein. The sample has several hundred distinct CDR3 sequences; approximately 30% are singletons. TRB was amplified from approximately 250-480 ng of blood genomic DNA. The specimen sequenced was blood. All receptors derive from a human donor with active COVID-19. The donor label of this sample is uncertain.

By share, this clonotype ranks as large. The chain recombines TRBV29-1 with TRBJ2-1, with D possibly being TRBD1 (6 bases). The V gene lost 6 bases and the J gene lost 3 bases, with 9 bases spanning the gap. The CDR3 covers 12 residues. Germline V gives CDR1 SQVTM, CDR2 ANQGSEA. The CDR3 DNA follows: TGCAGCGTCGGGGACAACTACAATGAGCAGTTCTTC. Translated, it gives CSVGDNYNEQFF.

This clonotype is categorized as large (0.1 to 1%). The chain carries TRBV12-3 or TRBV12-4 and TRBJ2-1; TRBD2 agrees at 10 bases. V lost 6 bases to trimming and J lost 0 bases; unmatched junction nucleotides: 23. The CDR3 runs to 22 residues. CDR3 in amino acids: CASSHPGPTTSGDTSSYNEQFF. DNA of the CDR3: TGTGCCAGCAGCCACCCGGGTCCGACTACTAGCGGGGATACCTCCTCCTACAATGAGCAGTTCTTC.

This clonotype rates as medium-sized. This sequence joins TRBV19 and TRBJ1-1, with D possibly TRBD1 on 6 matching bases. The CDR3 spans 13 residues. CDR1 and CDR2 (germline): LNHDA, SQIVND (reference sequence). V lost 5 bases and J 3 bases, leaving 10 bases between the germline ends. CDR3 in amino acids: CASSAYRDTEAFF. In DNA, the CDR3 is TGTGCCAGTAGTGCCTACAGGGACACTGAAGCTTTCTTT.

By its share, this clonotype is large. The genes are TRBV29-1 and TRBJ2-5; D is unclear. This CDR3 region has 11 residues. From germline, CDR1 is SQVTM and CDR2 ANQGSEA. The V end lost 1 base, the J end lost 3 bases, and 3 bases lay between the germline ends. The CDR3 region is CSVEVKETQYF. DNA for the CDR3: TGCAGCGTTGAAGTAAAAGAGACCCAGTACTTC. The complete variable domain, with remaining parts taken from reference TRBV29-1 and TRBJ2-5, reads SAVISQKPSRDICQRGTSLTIQCQVDSQVTMMFWYRQQPGQSLTLIATANQGSEATYESGFVIDKFPISRPNLTFSTLTVSNMSPEDSSIYLCSVEVKETQYFGPGTRLLVL.

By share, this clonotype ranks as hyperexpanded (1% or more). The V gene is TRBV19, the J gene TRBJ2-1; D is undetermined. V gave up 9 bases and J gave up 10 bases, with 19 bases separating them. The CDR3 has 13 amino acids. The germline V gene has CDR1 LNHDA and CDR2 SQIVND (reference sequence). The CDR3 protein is CASENSYTREQFF. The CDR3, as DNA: TGTGCCAGCGAGAATTCGTATACGCGCGAGCAGTTCTTC.

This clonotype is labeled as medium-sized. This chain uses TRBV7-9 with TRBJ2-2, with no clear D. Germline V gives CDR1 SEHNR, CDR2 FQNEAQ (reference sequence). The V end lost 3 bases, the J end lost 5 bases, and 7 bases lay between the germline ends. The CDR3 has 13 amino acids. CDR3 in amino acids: CASSFGRTGELFF. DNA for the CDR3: TGTGCCAGCAGCTTCGGACGGACCGGGGAGCTGTTTTTT.

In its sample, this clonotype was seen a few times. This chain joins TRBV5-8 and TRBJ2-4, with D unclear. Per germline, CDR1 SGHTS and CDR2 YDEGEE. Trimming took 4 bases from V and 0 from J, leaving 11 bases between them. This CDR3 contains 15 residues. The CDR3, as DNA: TGTGCCAGCAGCCCCCGTTATTTAGCCAAAAACATTCAGTACTTC. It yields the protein CASSPRYLAKNIQYF.

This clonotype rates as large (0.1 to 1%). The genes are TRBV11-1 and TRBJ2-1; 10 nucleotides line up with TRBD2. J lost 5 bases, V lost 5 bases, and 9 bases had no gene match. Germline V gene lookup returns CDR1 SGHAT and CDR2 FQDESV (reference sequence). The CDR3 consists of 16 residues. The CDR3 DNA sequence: TGTGCCAGCAGCCAAGGCGTAGCGGGAGGCCACAATGAGCAGTTCTTC. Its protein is CASSQGVAGGHNEQFF.

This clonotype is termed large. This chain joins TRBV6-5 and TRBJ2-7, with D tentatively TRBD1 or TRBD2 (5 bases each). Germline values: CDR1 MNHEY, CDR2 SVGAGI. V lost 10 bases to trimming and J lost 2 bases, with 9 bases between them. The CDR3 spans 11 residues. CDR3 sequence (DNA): TGTGCCATCGGGACGCCCTACGAGCAGTACTTC. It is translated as CAIGTPYEQYF.

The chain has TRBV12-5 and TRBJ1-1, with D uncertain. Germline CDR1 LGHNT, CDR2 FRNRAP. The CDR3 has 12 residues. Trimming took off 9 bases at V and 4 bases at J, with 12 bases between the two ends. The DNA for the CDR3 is TGTGCTAGCAGCCCTGATGGCACTGAAGCTTTCTTT. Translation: CASSPDGTEAFF.

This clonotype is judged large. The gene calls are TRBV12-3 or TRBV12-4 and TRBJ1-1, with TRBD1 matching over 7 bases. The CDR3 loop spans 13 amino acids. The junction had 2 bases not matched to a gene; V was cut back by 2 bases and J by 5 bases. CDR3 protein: CASSLYRGTEAFF. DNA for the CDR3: TGTGCCAGCAGTTTATACAGGGGAACTGAAGCTTTCTTT.

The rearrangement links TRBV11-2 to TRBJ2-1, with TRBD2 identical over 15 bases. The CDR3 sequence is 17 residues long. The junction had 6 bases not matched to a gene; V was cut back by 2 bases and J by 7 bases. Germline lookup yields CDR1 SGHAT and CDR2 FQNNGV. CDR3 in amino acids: CASSLQPGLAGGNEQFF. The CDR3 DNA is TGTGCCAGCAGCTTACAACCGGGACTAGCGGGGGGAAATGAGCAGTTCTTC.